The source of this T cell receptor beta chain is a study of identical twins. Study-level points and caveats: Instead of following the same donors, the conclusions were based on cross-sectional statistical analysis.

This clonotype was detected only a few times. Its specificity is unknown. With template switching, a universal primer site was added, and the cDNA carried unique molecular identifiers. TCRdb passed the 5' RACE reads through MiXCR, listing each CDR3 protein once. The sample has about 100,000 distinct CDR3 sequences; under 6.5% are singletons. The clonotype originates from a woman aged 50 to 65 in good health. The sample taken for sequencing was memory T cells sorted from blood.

The CDR3 coding sequence is TGTGCCAGCAGCTTAGACGGGAGGAGTGGAGAGACCCAGTACTTC. Translation: CASSLDGRSGETQYF. V gene TRBV7-2 combines with J gene TRBJ2-5; 7 nucleotides match TRBD2. The V segment lost 1 base and the J segment 4 bases; nucleotides outside the gene matches: 6. The CDR3 spans 15 residues. The germline V gene encodes CDR1 SGHTA and CDR2 FQGNSA.